This is a list of T cell receptor beta chains from one sample in a study of blood T cell repertoires in COVID-19. TCRdb's copy holds only in-frame clones and misses some; the assay was immunoSEQ multiplex PCR. In the table there are around 300,000 clones, around 87% of which are singletons. Input material: PBMCs or T cells enriched from blood (not recorded which). These receptors originate from a woman in her late teens or twenties with acute COVID-19. The CDR3 runs from the conserved cysteine through the conserved F or W. D genes are given only for firm matches. Size is omitted from some rows. Given values are once, few, many or a class for expanded clones.

D gene	clone size	V gene	J gene	CDR3 protein	CDR3 DNA
.	.	TRBV5-1	TRBJ2-5	CASSLTLNRETQYF	TGCGCCAGCAGCTTGACCCTGAACAGGGAGACCCAGTACTTC
.	.	TRBV12-3/TRBV12-4	TRBJ1-2	CASSRQENYGYTF	TGTGCCAGCAGTCGACAGGAGAACTATGGCTACACCTTC
.	.	TRBV28	TRBJ1-6	CASSSHLQGRNSPLHF	TGTGCCAGCAGTTCTCACCTCCAGGGTAGGAATTCACCCCTCCACTTT
TRBD1	.	TRBV11-3	TRBJ1-6	CASSLETGTGNNSPLHF	TGTGCCAGCAGCTTAGAGACCGGGACAGGGAATAATTCACCCCTCCACTTT
TRBD2	.	TRBV9	TRBJ2-3	CASSVGVLAGTDTQYF	TGTGCCAGCAGCGTAGGGGTACTAGCGGGCACAGATACGCAGTATTTT
.	.	TRBV11-2	TRBJ2-7	CASSPLTGLLREQYF	TGTGCCAGCAGCCCTCTAACAGGGTTGCTACGGGAGCAGTACTTC
TRBD1	.	TRBV28	TRBJ1-6	CASSTRQGVSQNPPLHF	TGTGCCAGCAGTACCCGACAGGGGGTGAGTCAGAACCCACCCCTCCACTTT
TRBD2	.	TRBV5-6	TRBJ2-7	CASSFSGRSGRSSYEQYF	TGTGCCAGCAGCTTTTCGGGTCGTAGCGGGAGGTCGTCCTACGAGCAGTACTTC
.	once	TRBV2	TRBJ2-2	CASSEGRGPGELFF	TGTGCCAGCAGTGAAGGGAGGGGCCCCGGGGAGCTGTTTTTT
TRBD1	.	TRBV7-9	TRBJ2-2	CASSLAWDRGPGELFF	TGTGCCAGCAGCTTAGCGTGGGACAGGGGGCCCGGGGAGCTGTTTTTT
TRBD2	.	TRBV5-1	TRBJ2-1	CASSLALGLATSSSYNEQFF	TGCGCCAGCAGCTTGGCCCTGGGACTAGCCACCTCGAGCTCCTACAATGAGCAGTTCTTC
TRBD2	.	TRBV7-9	TRBJ2-2	CASSPGGFGELFF	TGTGCCAGCAGCCCCGGGGGGTTCGGGGAGCTGTTTTTT
.	.	TRBV27	TRBJ1-3	CASSPSRGLHSGNTIYF	TGTGCCAGCAGTCCCAGCAGGGGCCTGCACTCTGGAAACACCATATATTTT
.	.	TRBV5-6	TRBJ2-3	CASSDAGIIHTDTQYF	TGTGCCAGCAGCGATGCCGGGATTATCCATACAGATACGCAGTATTTT
.	.	TRBV24-1	TRBJ2-3	CATSDGAGTPSTDTQYF	TGTGCCACCAGTGATGGGGCCGGGACACCTAGCACAGATACGCAGTATTTT
.	.	TRBV6-5	TRBJ1-2	CASSYEGSYGYTF	TGTGCCAGCAGTTACGAGGGCAGCTATGGCTACACCTTC
.	.	TRBV6-5	TRBJ1-6	CASSYSTFLGSPLHF	TGTGCCAGCAGTTACTCGACCTTCCTCGGGTCACCCCTCCACTTT
TRBD1	few	TRBV19	TRBJ1-5	CASSLGTGVKGGVKPQHF	TGTGCCAGTAGTCTCGGGACAGGGGTTAAAGGAGGGGTAAAGCCCCAGCATTTT
TRBD2	.	TRBV30	TRBJ2-3	CAWSVRGGTDTQYF	TGTGCCTGGAGTGTACGCGGGGGTACAGATACGCAGTATTTT
TRBD2	.	TRBV5-1	TRBJ2-3	CASSRSGSGTDTQYF	TGCGCCAGCAGCCGTAGCGGGAGCGGAACAGATACGCAGTATTTT
TRBD1	.	TRBV6-5	TRBJ2-7	CASTEETGVREQYF	TGTGCCAGCACCGAGGAGACAGGGGTGAGGGAGCAGTACTTC
.	.	TRBV19	TRBJ1-3	CASRPPGGNTIYF	TGTGCCAGTAGACCCCCAGGAGGAAACACCATATATTTT
.	.	TRBV9	TRBJ1-1	CASSVKWSNTEAFF	TGTGCCAGCAGCGTAAAATGGAGTAACACTGAAGCTTTCTTT
.	.	TRBV27	TRBJ1-4	CASSSVPPTNEKLFF	TGTGCCAGCAGTTCAGTACCCCCGACTAATGAAAAACTGTTTTTT
TRBD1	.	TRBV28	TRBJ1-2	CASRPPQGARYGYTF	TGTGCCAGCCGACCTCCACAGGGGGCTCGGTATGGCTACACCTTC
TRBD1	.	TRBV5-1	TRBJ1-6	CASSLGQGRHSPLHF	TGCGCCAGCAGCTTGGGACAGGGGAGGCATTCACCCCTCCACTTT
.	once	TRBV27	TRBJ2-1	CASRGRNQDNEQFF	TGTGCCAGCAGGGGGAGAAACCAGGACAATGAGCAGTTCTTC
.	once	TRBV5-8	TRBJ1-6	CASSFRDITVHSPLHF	TGTGCCAGCAGCTTTAGGGACATAACAGTCCATTCACCCCTCCACTTT
TRBD2	.	TRBV18	TRBJ2-5	CASSPPGLAGETQYF	TGTGCCAGCTCACCACCGGGACTAGCGGGAGAGACCCAGTACTTC